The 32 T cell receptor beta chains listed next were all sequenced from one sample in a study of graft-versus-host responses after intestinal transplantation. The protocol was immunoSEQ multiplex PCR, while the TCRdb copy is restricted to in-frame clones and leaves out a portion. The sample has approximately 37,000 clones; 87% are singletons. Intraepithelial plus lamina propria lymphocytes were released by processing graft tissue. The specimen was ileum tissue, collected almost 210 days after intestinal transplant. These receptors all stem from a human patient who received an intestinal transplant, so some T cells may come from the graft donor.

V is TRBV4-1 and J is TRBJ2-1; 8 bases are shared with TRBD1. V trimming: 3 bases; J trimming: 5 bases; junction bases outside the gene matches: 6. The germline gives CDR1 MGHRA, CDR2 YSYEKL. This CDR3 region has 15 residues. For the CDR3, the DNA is TGCGCCAGCAGCCACCGGGACAGGAGGGACAATGAGCAGTTCTTC. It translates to CASSHRDRRDNEQFF.

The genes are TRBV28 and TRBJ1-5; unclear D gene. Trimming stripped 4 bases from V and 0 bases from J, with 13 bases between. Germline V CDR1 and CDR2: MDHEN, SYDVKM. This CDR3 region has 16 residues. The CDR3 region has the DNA TGTGCCAGCAGTTCACTTCGTCGGGGTAGCAATCAGCCCCAGCATTTT. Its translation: CASSSLRRGSNQPQHF.

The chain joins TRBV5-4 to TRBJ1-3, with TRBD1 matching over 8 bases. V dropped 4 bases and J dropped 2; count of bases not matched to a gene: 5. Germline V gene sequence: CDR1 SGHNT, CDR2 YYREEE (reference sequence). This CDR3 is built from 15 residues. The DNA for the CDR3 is TGTGCCAGCAGCAAGACAGGGGTCGCTGGAAACACCATATATTTT. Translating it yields CASSKTGVAGNTIYF.

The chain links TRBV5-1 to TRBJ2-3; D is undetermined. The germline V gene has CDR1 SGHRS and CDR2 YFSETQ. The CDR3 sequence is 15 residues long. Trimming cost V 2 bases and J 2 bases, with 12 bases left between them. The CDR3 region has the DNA TGCGCCAGCAGCTTCTCCGACACGGACACAGATACGCAGTATTTT. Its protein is CASSFSDTDTDTQYF.

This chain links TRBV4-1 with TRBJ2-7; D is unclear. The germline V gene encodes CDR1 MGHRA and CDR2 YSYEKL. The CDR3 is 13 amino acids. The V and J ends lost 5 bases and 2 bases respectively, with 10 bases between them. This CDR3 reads CASSAGPTYEQYF. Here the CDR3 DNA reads TGCGCCAGCAGCGCCGGGCCTACCTACGAGCAGTACTTC.

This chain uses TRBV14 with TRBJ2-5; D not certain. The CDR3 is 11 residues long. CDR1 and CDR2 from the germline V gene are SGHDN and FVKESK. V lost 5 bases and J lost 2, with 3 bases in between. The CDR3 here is CASSWQETQYF. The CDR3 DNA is TGTGCCAGCAGCTGGCAAGAGACCCAGTACTTC.

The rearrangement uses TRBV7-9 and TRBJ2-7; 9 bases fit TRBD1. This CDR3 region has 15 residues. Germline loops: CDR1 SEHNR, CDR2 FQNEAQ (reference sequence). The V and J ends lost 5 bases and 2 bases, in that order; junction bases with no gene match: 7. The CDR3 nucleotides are TGTGCCAGCAGCACCGGGACAGGGACCACCTACGAGCAGTACTTC. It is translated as CASSTGTGTTYEQYF. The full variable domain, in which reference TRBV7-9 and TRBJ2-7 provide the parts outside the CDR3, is DTGVSQNPRHKITKRGQNVTFRCDPISEHNRLYWYRQTLGQGPEFLTYFQNEAQLEKSRLLSDRFSAERPKGSFSTLEIQRTEQGDSAMYLCASSTGTGTTYEQYFGPGTRLTVT.

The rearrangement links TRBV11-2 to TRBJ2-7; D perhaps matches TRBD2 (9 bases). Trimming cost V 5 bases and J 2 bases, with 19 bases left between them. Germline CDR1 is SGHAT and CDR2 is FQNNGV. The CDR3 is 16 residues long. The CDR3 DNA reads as TGTGCCAGCAGCCCAGGGGGCGGGGGGGCCCCCTACGAGCAGTACTTC. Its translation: CASSPGGGGAPYEQYF.

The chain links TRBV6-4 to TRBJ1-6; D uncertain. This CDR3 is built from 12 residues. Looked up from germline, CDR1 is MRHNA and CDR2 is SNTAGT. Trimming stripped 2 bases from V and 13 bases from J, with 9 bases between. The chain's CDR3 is CASSDPSRPLHF. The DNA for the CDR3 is TGTGCCAGCAGTGACCCCTCCCGTCCCCTCCACTTT.

The CDR3 DNA is TGTGCCAGCAAACAAATGGACACTGAAGCTTTCTTT. It codes for CASKQMDTEAFF. The chain recombines TRBV6-1 with TRBJ1-1; no definite D call. The CDR3 extends over 12 amino acids. Germline V gene lookup returns CDR1 MNHNS and CDR2 SASEGT. Trimming removed 7 bases at V and 3 bases at J, with 9 bases between.

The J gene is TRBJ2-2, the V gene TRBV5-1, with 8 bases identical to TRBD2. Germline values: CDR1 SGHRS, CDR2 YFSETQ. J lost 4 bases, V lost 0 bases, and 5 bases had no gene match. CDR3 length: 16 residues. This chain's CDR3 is CASSLARGGSTGELFF. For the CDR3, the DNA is TGCGCCAGCAGCTTGGCCCGGGGGGGCAGCACCGGGGAGCTGTTTTTT.

The chain's CDR3 is CASRSIGGPYEQYF. CDR3 nucleotides: TGCGCCAGCAGAAGTATAGGGGGACCCTACGAGCAGTACTTC. This rearrangement joins TRBV5-1 to TRBJ2-7; TRBD1 might be the D (6 bases). The V end lost 5 bases, the J end lost 2 bases, and 14 bases lay between the germline ends. CDR3 size: 14 residues. The V gene's germline CDR1 is SGHRS and CDR2 YFSETQ.

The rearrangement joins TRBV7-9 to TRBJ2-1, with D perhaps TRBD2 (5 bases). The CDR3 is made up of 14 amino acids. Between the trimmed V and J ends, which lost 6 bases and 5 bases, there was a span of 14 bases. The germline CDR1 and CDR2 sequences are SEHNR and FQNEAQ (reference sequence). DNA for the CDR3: TGTGCCAGCAGAAGAGGGCAATTCGACAATGAGCAGTTCTTC. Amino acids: CASRRGQFDNEQFF.

The CDR3: CASRRSYEQYF. Written as DNA, the CDR3 is TGTGCCAGCAGACGGTCCTACGAGCAGTACTTC. The V and J genes are TRBV2 and TRBJ2-7; D not certain. Trimming pared 6 bases from V and 1 base from J, leaving 4 bases between. Germline CDR1 and CDR2: SNHLY and FYNNEI. The CDR3 is made up of 11 amino acids. The whole variable domain, remainder taken from reference TRBV2 and TRBJ2-7, is EPEVTQTPSHQVTQMGQEVILRCVPISNHLYFYWYRQILGQKVEFLVSFYNNEISEKSEIFDDQFSVERPDGSNFTLKIRSTKLEDSAMYFCASRRSYEQYFGPGTRLTVT.

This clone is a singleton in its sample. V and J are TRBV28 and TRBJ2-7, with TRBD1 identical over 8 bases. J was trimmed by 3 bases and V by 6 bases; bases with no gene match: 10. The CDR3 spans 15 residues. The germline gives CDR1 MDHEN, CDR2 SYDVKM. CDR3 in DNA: TGTGCCAGCAGCTCAACGTGGACAGGGAACTACGAGCAGTACTTC. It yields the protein CASSSTWTGNYEQYF. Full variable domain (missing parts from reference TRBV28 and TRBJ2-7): DVKVTQSSRYLVKRTGEKVFLECVQDMDHENMFWYRQDPGLGLRLIYFSYDVKMKEKGDIPEGYSVSREKKERFSLILESASTNQTSMYLCASSSTWTGNYEQYFGPGTRLTVT.

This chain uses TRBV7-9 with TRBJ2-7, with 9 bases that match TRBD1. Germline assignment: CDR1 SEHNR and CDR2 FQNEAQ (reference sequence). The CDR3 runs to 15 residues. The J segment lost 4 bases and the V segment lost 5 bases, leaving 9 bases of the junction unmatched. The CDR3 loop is CASSNTGTGFYEQYF. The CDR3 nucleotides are TGTGCCAGCAGCAACACCGGGACAGGGTTTTACGAGCAGTACTTC.

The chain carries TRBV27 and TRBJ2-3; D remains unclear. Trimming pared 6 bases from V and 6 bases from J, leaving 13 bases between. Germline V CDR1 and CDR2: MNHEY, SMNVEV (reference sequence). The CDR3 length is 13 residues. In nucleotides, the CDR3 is TGTGCCAGCAGGGATCAAGCGACGGATACGCAGTATTTT. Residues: CASRDQATDTQYF.

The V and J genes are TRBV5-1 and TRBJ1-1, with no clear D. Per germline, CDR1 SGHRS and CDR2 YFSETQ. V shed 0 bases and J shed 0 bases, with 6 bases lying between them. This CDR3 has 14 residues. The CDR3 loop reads CASSLDTVNTEAFF. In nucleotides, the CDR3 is TGCGCCAGCAGCTTGGACACAGTGAACACTGAAGCTTTCTTT.

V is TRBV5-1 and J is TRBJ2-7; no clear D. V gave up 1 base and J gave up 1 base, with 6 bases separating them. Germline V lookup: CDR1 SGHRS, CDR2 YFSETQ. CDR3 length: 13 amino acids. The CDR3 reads CASSLLPSYEQYF. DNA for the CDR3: TGCGCCAGCAGCTTGCTTCCGTCCTACGAGCAGTACTTC.

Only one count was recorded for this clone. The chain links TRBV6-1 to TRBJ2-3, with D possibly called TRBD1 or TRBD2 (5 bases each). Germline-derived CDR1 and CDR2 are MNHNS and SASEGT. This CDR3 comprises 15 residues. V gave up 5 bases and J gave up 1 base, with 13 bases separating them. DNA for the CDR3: TGTGCCAGCAGTCTAGGGGTGGGGGGCACAGATACGCAGTATTTT. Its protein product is CASSLGVGGTDTQYF.

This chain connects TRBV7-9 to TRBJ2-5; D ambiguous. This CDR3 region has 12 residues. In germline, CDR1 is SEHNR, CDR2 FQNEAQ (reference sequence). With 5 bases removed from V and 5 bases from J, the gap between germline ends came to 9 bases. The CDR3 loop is CASSGDGETQYF. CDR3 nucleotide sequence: TGTGCCAGCAGCGGAGATGGGGAGACCCAGTACTTC.

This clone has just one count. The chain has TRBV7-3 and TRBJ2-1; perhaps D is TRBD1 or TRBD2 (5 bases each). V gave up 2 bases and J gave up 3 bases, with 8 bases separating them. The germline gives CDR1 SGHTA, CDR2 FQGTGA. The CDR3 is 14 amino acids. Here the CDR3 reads CASSLLGDYNEQFF. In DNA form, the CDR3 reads TGTGCCAGCAGCTTATTGGGGGACTACAATGAGCAGTTCTTC.

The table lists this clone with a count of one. The CDR3 DNA reads as TGTGCCAGCAGCCAAGGACTAGAGAACAATGAGCAGTTCTTC. This codes for CASSQGLENNEQFF. J is TRBJ2-1 and V is TRBV4-2; TRBD2 might be the D (6 bases). The CDR3 is 14 residues long. Germline CDR1 and CDR2: LGHNA and YNFKEQ. V shed 1 base and J shed 5 bases, with 9 bases lying between them.

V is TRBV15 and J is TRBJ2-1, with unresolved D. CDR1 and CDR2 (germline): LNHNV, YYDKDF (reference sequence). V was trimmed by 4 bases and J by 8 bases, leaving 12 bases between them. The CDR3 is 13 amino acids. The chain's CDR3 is CATSTLRSDEQFF. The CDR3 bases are TGTGCCACCAGCACATTACGGAGCGATGAGCAGTTCTTC.

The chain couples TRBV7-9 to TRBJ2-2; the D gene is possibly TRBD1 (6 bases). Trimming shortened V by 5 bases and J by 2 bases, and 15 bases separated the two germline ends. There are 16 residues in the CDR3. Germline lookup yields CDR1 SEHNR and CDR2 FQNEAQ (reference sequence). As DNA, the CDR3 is TGTGCCAGCAGCGAAGACTCAGGGGTAAACACCGGGGAGCTGTTTTTT. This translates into CASSEDSGVNTGELFF.

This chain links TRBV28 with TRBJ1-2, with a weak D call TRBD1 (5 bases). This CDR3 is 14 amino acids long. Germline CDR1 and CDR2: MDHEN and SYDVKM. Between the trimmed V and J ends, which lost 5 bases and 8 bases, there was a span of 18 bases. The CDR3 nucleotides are TGTGCCAGCAGTCTTCCCAATCCCTGGGGCGGCTACACCTTC. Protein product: CASSLPNPWGGYTF.

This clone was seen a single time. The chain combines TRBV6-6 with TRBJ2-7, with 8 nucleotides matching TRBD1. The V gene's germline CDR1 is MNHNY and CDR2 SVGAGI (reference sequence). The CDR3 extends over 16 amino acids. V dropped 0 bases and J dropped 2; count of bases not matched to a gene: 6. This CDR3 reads CASSYSDRGSPYEQYF. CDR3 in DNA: TGTGCCAGCAGTTACTCCGACAGGGGATCCCCCTACGAGCAGTACTTC.

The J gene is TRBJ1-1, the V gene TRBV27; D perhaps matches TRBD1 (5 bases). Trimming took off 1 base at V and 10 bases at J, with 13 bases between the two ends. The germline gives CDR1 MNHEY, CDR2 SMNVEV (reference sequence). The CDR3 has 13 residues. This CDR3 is CASSLWQGGLAFF. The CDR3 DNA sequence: TGTGCCAGCAGTTTATGGCAGGGTGGCCTAGCTTTCTTT.

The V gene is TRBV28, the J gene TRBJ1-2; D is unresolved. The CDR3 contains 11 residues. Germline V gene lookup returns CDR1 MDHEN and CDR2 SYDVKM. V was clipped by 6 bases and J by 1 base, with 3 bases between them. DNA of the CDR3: TGTGCCAGCAGGAGTAACTATGGCTACACCTTC. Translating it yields CASRSNYGYTF.

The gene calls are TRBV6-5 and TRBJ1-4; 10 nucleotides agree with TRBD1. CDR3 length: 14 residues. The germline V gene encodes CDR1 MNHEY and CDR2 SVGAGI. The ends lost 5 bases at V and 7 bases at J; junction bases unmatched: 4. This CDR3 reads CASSQRDRGEKLFF. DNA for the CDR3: TGTGCCAGCAGTCAACGGGACAGGGGTGAAAAACTGTTTTTT.

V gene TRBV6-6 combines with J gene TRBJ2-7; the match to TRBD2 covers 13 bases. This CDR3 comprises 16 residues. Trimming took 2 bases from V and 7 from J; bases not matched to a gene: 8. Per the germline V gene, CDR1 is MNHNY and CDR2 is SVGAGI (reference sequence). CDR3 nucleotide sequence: TGTGCCAGCAGTTACCCAAGGACTAGCGGGAGAGGTGAGCAGTACTTC. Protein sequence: CASSYPRTSGRGEQYF.

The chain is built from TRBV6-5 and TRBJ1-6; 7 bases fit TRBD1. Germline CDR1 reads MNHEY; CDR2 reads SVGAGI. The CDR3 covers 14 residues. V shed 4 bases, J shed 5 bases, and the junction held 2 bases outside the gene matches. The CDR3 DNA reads TGTGCCAGCAGTTCGGGACAGCATAATTCACCCCTCCACTTT. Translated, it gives CASSSGQHNSPLHF.